The 18 T cell receptor beta chains below come from one sample, sequenced in a study of CD8 T cells in ankylosing spondylitis. TCRdb itself ran the 5' RACE reads through MiXCR, one entry per CDR3 protein. Of a few hundred thousand distinct CDR3 sequences in the sample, roughly a tenth are singletons; the top ten hold over 20%. Sequenced: blood, either unsorted or a sorted T cell fraction (not recorded which). The receptor set was obtained from a male donor with ankylosing spondylitis or in good health (not recorded which).

This clonotype was seen a handful of times. This chain connects TRBV7-9 to TRBJ1-2, with 7 bases aligning to TRBD1. The germline gives CDR1 SEHNR, CDR2 FQNEAQ (reference sequence). The CDR3 runs 15 residues. J gave up 4 bases and V 4 bases, and 9 bases lay outside the gene matches. The chain's CDR3 is CASSSTDREGYGYTF. DNA of the CDR3: TGTGCCAGCAGCTCGACAGACAGGGAAGGCTATGGCTACACCTTC. Using reference TRBV7-9 and TRBJ1-2 for the parts outside the CDR3, the full variable domain is DTGVSQNPRHKITKRGQNVTFRCDPISEHNRLYWYRQTLGQGPEFLTYFQNEAQLEKSRLLSDRFSAERPKGSFSTLEIQRTEQGDSAMYLCASSSTDREGYGYTFGSGTRLTVV.

CDR3 in DNA: TGTGCCAGCAAAACAGTCTCCTATAATTCACCCCTCCACTTT. Translation: CASKTVSYNSPLHF. The V call is TRBV6-1, the J call TRBJ1-6; no reliable D call. V gave up 7 bases and J gave up 0 bases, with 7 bases separating them. Germline V gene sequence: CDR1 MNHNS, CDR2 SASEGT. The CDR3 has 14 residues.

In its sample, this clonotype was seen many times. V gene TRBV6-1 combines with J gene TRBJ1-4, with TRBD1 matching over 7 bases. This CDR3 contains 14 residues. V dropped 6 bases and J dropped 6; count of bases not matched to a gene: 7. CDR1 and CDR2 from the germline V gene are MNHNS and SASEGT. CDR3 protein: CASRNYRGDEKLFF. As DNA, the CDR3 is TGTGCCAGCAGAAATTACAGGGGTGATGAAAAACTGTTTTTT.

This clonotype was counted ten times or more. This chain connects TRBV30 to TRBJ1-1; the D gene is possibly TRBD1 (6 bases). Trimming pared 5 bases from V and 6 bases from J, leaving 22 bases between. The CDR3 spans 15 residues. Germline CDR1 and CDR2: GTSNPN and SVGIG (reference sequence). The CDR3: CAWVEGKGGSAEAFF. CDR3 sequence (DNA): TGTGCCTGGGTCGAAGGGAAGGGGGGCTCGGCTGAAGCTTTCTTT. Filled out from reference TRBV30 and TRBJ1-1, the complete variable domain reads SQTIHQWPATLVQPVGSPLSLECTVEGTSNPNLYWYRQAAGRGLQLLFYSVGIGQISSEVPQNLSASRPQDRQFILSSKKLLLSDSGFYLCAWVEGKGGSAEAFFGQGTRLTVV.

In this sample, this clonotype turned up many times. The chain joins TRBV7-2 to TRBJ2-1; 10 nucleotides agree with TRBD2. Germline CDR1 is SGHTA and CDR2 is FQGNSA. The CDR3 is 16 residues long. V was pared by 5 bases and J by 12 bases, with 16 bases of the junction left unmatched. In DNA, the CDR3 is TGTGCCAGCAGCGACCCTAGCGGGGGCCTAGGACGGGGGCAGTTCTTC. Protein: CASSDPSGGLGRGQFF.

This chain joins TRBV7-2 and TRBJ2-3; unclear D gene. The CDR3 extends over 12 amino acids. V lost 10 bases to trimming and J lost 1 base, with 9 bases between them. CDR1 and CDR2 from the germline V gene are SGHTA and FQGNSA. CDR3 bases: TGTGCCACCACCTACCGCACAGATACGCAGTATTTT. This encodes CATTYRTDTQYF.

This clonotype was detected ten times or more. The chain couples TRBV7-2 to TRBJ2-5, with D hard to call. The V gene lost 5 bases and the J gene lost 0 bases, with 1 base spanning the gap. Per the germline V gene, CDR1 is SGHTA and CDR2 is FQGNSA. This CDR3 is 11 amino acids long. CDR3 in DNA: TGTGCCAGCAGCGACCAAGAGACCCAGTACTTC. It codes for CASSDQETQYF.

The chain couples TRBV11-2 to TRBJ2-2; no firm D call. The germline V and J ends were trimmed by 1 base and 0 bases, with 6 bases remaining between them. Germline V gene data show CDR1 as SGHAT and CDR2 as FQNNGV. The CDR3 contains 15 residues. CDR3 loop: CASSLAQSNTGELFF. The DNA of the CDR3 is TGTGCCAGCAGCTTAGCTCAGTCGAACACCGGGGAGCTGTTTTTT.

This clonotype has ten or more counts. J is TRBJ2-7 and V is TRBV12-3 or TRBV12-4, with a tentative D call TRBD2 (6 bases). V gave up 5 bases and J gave up 4 bases, with 15 bases separating them. The CDR3 is 14 amino acids. CDR3 region: CASSPRDSTYEQYF. CDR3 sequence (DNA): TGTGCCAGCAGTCCGCGGGACTCCACGTACGAGCAGTACTTC.

The sample holds many counts of this clonotype. The chain uses TRBV20-1 and TRBJ2-7, with D hard to call. The CDR3 sequence is 15 residues long. V was cut by 0 bases and J by 1 base, with 13 bases left in between. From germline, CDR1 is DFQATT and CDR2 SNEGSKA (reference sequence). CDR3 coding DNA: TGCAGTGCTAGAGATCCGGGCGGTTTATCCTACGAGCAGTACTTC. Translated: CSARDPGGLSYEQYF.

V gene TRBV10-3 combines with J gene TRBJ2-2, with 7 bases lining up with TRBD1. The CDR3 is made up of 15 amino acids. With V trimmed by 4 bases and J by 1 base, 3 bases remained unmatched. Germline values: CDR1 ENHRY, CDR2 SYGVKD. Here the CDR3 reads CAISADRENTGELFF. CDR3 DNA: TGTGCCATCAGTGCCGACAGGGAGAACACCGGGGAGCTGTTTTTT.

This clonotype has ten or more counts. The CDR3 loop is CASSLSAGTSNEQYF. The DNA for the CDR3 is TGTGCCAGCAGCTTAAGTGCAGGAACATCTAATGAGCAGTACTTC. The J gene is TRBJ2-7, the V gene TRBV7-2; D ambiguous. CDR1 SGHTA and CDR2 FQGNSA come from the germline V gene. Trimming cost V 2 bases and J 7 bases, with 18 bases left between them. This CDR3 contains 15 residues.

Only one count was recorded for this clonotype. This may arise from a read error, as a much more abundant clone is one base away. The genes are TRBV7-3 and TRBJ2-3; 9 bases line up with TRBD2. The germline V gene has CDR1 SGHTA and CDR2 FQGTGA. The ends lost 2 bases at V and 4 bases at J; junction bases unmatched: 7. CDR3 length equals 16 residues. The DNA of the CDR3 is TGTGCCAGCAGCTTATCTTTAGCGGGGGTCGCAGATACGCAGTATTTT. Amino acid sequence: CASSLSLAGVADTQYF.

This clonotype was counted ten times or more. The chain combines TRBV28 with TRBJ1-1; TRBD1 might be the D (5 bases). The CDR3 covers 15 residues. From germline, CDR1 is MDHEN and CDR2 SYDVKM. V lost 5 bases and J lost 0, with 13 bases in between. The CDR3 DNA sequence: TGTGCCAGCAGTCCCAGTGGGGCGATGAACACTGAAGCTTTCTTT. This codes for CASSPSGAMNTEAFF.

Turning to this clonotype: This may come from a read error, since a much larger clone is one base off. The chain combines TRBV12-3 or TRBV12-4 with TRBJ1-6; D is undetermined. This CDR3 has 14 residues. The CDR3 sequence: CARSFGSKDSPLHF. CDR3 nucleotide sequence: TGTGCCAGAAGTTTTGGGAGCAAGGATTCACCCCTCCACTTT.

This clonotype was seen at least ten times. The CDR3 DNA follows: TGTGCCAGCAGCATACAACAAAGCGGGGGGGCAGATACGCAGTATTTT. Translated: CASSIQQSGGADTQYF. This sequence joins TRBV7-2 and TRBJ2-3; 10 bases are a match to TRBD2. The germline gives CDR1 SGHTA, CDR2 FQGNSA. V shed 5 bases and J 4 bases; nucleotides not matched to a gene: 9. This CDR3 spans 16 amino acids.

This rearrangement joins TRBV11-2 to TRBJ1-2; unclear D gene. V gave up 1 base and J gave up 0 bases, with 12 bases separating them. CDR3 length: 16 amino acids. Germline assignment: CDR1 SGHAT and CDR2 FQNNGV. The CDR3 nucleotides read TGTGCCAGCAGCTTAGGCGGTGGCAAGGCTAACTATGGCTACACCTTC. Translated, it gives CASSLGGGKANYGYTF.

This clonotype has a count of ten or more. The chain combines TRBV5-1 with TRBJ1-1; TRBD1 aligns across 9 bases. This CDR3 has 15 amino acids. V shed 6 bases, J shed 6 bases, and the junction held 12 bases outside the gene matches. In germline, CDR1 is SGHRS, CDR2 YFSETQ. This CDR3 reads CASTNSGQGPAEAFF. DNA of the CDR3: TGCGCCAGCACCAACTCAGGACAGGGGCCCGCTGAAGCTTTCTTT.